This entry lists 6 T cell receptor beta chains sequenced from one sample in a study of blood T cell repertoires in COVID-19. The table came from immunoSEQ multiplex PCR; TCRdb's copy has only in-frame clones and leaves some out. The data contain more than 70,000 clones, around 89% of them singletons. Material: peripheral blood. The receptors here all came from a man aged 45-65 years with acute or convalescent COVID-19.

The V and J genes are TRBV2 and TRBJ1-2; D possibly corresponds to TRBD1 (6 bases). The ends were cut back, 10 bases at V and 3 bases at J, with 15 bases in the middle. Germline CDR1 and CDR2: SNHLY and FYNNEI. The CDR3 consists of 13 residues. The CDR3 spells CATEGGNYYGYTF. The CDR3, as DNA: TGTGCCACAGAGGGGGGGAATTACTATGGCTACACCTTC.

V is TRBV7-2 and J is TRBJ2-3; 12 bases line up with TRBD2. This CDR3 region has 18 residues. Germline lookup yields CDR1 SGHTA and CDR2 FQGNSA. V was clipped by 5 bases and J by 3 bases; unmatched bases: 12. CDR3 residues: CASSLSLAGGDRTDTQYF. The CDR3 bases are TGTGCCAGCAGCCTATCTCTAGCGGGGGGGGATCGGACAGATACGCAGTATTTT. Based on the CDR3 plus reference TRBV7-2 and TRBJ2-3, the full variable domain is GAGVSQSPSNKVTEKGKDVELRCDPISGHTALYWYRQSLGQGLEFLIYFQGNSAPDKSGLPSDRFSAERTGGSVSTLTIQRTQQEDSAVYLCASSLSLAGGDRTDTQYFGPGTRLTVL.

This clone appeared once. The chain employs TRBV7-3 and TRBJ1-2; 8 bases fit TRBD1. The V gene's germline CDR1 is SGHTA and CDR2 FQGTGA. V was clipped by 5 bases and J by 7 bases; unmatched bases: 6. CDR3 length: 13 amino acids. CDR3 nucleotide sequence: TGTGCCAGCAGCCGGCCAGGGGGCTTTGGCTACACCTTC. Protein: CASSRPGGFGYTF.

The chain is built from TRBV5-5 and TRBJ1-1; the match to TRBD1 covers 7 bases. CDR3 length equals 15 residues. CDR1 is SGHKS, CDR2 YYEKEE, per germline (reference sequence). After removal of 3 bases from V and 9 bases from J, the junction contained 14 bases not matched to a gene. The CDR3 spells CASSSRQGQLFKAFF. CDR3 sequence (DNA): TGTGCCAGCAGCTCCAGACAGGGCCAACTTTTCAAAGCTTTCTTT.

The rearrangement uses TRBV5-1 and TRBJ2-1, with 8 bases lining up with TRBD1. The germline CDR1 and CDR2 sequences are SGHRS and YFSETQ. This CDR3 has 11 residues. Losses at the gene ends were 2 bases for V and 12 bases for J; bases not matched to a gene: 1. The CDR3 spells CASSFDRGQFF. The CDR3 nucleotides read TGCGCCAGCAGCTTTGACAGGGGGCAGTTCTTC.

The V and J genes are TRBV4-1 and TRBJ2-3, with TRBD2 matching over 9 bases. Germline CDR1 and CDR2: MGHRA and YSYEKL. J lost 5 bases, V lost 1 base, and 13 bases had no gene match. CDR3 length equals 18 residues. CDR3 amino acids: CASSQVRSGGSSGDTQYF. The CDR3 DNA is TGCGCCAGCAGCCAAGTACGTAGCGGGGGCTCTTCCGGAGATACGCAGTATTTT.